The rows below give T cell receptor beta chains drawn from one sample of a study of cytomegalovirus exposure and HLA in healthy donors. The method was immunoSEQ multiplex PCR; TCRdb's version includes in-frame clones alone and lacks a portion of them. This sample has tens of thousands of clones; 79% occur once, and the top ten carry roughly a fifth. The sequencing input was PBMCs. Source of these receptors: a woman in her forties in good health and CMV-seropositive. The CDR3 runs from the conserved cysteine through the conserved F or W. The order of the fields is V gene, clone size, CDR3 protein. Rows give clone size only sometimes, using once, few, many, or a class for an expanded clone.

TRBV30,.,CAWSHRVGNTIYF
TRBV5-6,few,CASSPLAGVNTGELFF
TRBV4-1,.,CASSQEFANSPLHF
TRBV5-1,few,CASSLTGGSGQPQHF
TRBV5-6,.,CASSLGVGWGDTEAFF
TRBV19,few,CASSEPGLDTEAFF
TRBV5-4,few,CASSAWRQGDYGYTF
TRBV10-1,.,CASSGQVLSGNTIYF
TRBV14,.,CASSPPGGHEKLFF
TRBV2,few,CASSVRVSEQFF
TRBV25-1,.,CASSDGLSDSYEQYF
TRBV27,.,CASSSASDTQYF
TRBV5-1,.,CASSTGQGDQPQHF
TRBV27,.,CASSAYGDRLYLYGYTF
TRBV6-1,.,CASSAMGTGVQETQYF
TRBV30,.,CALSPGLNQPQHF
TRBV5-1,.,CASSLRSATSGKTYEQYF
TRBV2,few,CASSIGQGIGQPQHF
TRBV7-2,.,CASSLWQGLIGIQYF
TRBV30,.,CAWSLGQGMNTEAFF
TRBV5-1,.,CASSSTVSGTEAFF
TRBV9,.,CASSVGSGNYEQYF
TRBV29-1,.,CSVDQGNYGYTF
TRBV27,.,CASSSGGNTEAFF
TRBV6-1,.,CASSDLQGAVNSYGYTF
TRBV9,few,CASSTRAGGPGETQYF
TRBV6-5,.,CASRPPGQGISGYTF
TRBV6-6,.,CAIKGLSSGGGGELFF
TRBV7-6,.,CASSLPGTGYGQPQHF
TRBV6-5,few,CASGPGRDEQFF
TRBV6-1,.,CASSERQTYGYTF
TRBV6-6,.,CASSYPDRINEKLFF
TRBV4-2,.,CASSQVVSESYEQYF
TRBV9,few,CASSVASTDTQYF
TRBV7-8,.,CASSFGTDANYGYTF
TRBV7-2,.,CASSAREAAGEQYF
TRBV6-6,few,CASHGAQGDQPQHF
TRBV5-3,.,CARTGVLNQPQHF
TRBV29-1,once,CSLESGYGYTF
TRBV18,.,CASSPTNMNTEAFF
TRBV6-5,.,CASSSGQGVYEQYF